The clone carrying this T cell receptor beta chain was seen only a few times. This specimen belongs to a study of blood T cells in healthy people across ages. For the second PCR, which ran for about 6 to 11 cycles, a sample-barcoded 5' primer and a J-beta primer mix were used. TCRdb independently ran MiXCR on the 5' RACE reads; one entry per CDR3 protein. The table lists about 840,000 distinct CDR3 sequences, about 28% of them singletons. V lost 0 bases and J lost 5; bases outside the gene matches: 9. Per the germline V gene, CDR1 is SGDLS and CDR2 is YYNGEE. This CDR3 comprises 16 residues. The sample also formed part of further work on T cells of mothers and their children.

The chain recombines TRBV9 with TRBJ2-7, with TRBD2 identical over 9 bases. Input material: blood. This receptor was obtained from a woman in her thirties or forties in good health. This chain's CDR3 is CASSVGLAGFGDEQYF. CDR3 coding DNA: TGTGCCAGCAGCGTAGGGCTAGCGGGGTTCGGCGACGAGCAGTACTTC. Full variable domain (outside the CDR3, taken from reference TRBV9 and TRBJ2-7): DSGVTQTPKHLITATGQRVTLRCSPRSGDLSVYWYQQSLDQGLQFLIQYYNGEERAKGNILERFSAQQFPDLHSELNLSSLELGDSALYFCASSVGLAGFGDEQYFGPGTRLTVT.